This passage covers 3 T cell receptor beta chains from one sample sequenced in a study of blood T cells in healthy people across ages. Primed by a sample-barcoded 5' primer and a J-beta primer mix, a second PCR proceeded for about 7 to 11 cycles. TCRdb analysed the 5' RACE reads with MiXCR anew, one entry per CDR3 protein. This sample has roughly 860,000 distinct CDR3 sequences, with around 62% found just once. The sequenced sample consisted of blood. These receptors were taken from a man aged 30-40 years in good health.

This sequence joins TRBV9 and TRBJ1-1; D not resolved. CDR1 and CDR2 (germline): SGDLS, YYNGEE. The CDR3 covers 12 residues. Between the trimmed V and J ends, which lost 0 bases and 8 bases, there was a span of 8 bases. The CDR3 region has the DNA TGTGCCAGCAGCGTAGGGCGGGGAGAAGCTTTCTTT. It encodes CASSVGRGEAFF.

This clonotype was picked up many times. The V gene is TRBV27, the J gene TRBJ2-1; 8 bases map to TRBD2. Per germline, CDR1 MNHEY and CDR2 SMNVEV (reference sequence). This CDR3 is built from 15 residues. The V segment lost 2 bases and the J segment 6 bases; nucleotides outside the gene matches: 6. The CDR3 nucleotides are TGTGCCAGCAGTTTAGGGCTAGCGGGCGTCAATGAGCAGTTCTTC. It encodes CASSLGLAGVNEQFF.

The V call is TRBV4-3, the J call TRBJ1-2, with TRBD1 as a possible D gene (6 bases). The germline V gene has CDR1 LGHNA and CDR2 YSLEER. This CDR3 has 15 residues. Trimming left V 1 base short and J 1 base short, with 10 bases between. The CDR3: CASSQGGQSNYGYTF. CDR3 nucleotides: TGCGCCAGCAGCCAAGGTGGACAGAGTAACTATGGCTACACCTTC.